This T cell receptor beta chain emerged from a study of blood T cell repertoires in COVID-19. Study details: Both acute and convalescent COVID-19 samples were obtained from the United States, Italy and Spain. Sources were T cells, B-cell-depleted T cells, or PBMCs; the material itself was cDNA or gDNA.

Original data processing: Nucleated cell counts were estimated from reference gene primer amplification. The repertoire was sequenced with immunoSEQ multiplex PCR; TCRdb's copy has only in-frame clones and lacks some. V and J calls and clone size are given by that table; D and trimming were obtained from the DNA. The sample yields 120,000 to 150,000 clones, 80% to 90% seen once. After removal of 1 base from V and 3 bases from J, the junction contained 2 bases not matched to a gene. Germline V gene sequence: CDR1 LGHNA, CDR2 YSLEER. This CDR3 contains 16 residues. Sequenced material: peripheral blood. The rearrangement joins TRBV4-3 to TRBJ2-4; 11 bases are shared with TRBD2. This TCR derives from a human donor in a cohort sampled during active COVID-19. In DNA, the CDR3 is TGCGCCAGCAGCCAAGTACTAGCGGGGGACAAAAACATTCAGTACTTC. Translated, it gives CASSQVLAGDKNIQYF.